Listed below are T cell receptor beta chains from one sample, sequenced in a study of shared clonotypes between healthy human individuals. Profiled with immunoSEQ multiplex PCR; TCRdb holds only in-frame clones, not every one. The table has some 2,000,000 clones, about 94% seen once. The specimen was naive CD4+ T cells sorted from blood. These receptors were collected from a man aged 18 to 35 in good health. Both conserved end residues are trimmed from each CDR3.

v_gene	j_gene	CDR3aa
TRBV27	TRBJ2-5	ASREQGRVQETQY
TRBV9	TRBJ2-2	ASSVGQGTGELF
TRBV12-5	TRBJ2-3	ASGLAQGASTDTQY
TRBV5-1	TRBJ1-5	ASSLGAASNQPQH
TRBV11-3	TRBJ2-1	ASSLAREEYNEQF
TRBV5-1	TRBJ2-1	ASSLRLGYSPNDEQF
TRBV7-2	TRBJ1-5	ASRLNANQPQH
TRBV30	TRBJ1-5	AWGGQEGQPQH
TRBV7-2	TRBJ1-4	ASSDRRSNEKLF
TRBV5-4	TRBJ1-1	ASTLERASGTEAF
TRBV18	TRBJ1-5	ASSPGQVNQPQH
TRBV5-1	TRBJ1-5	ASSLDLAGGQPQH
TRBV28	TRBJ1-5	ASSYQGQGQPQH
TRBV6-1	TRBJ1-1	ASSALLVAF
TRBV30	TRBJ2-4	AWTFPLAVAKNIQY
TRBV28	TRBJ2-7	ASRTDPLEQY
TRBV4-3	TRBJ2-3	ASSQEQAADTQY
TRBV9	TRBJ1-2	ASSVGTVGVYGYT
TRBV7-6	TRBJ2-3	ASSLALSGGGDTQY
TRBV6-9	TRBJ2-2	ASTLKVASLNTGELF
TRBV5-1	TRBJ2-7	ASSLGTGGDEQY
TRBV25-1	TRBJ1-6	ASSETGTVYNSPLH
TRBV6-1	TRBJ1-1	ASSARTGWTEAF
TRBV7-3	TRBJ1-1	ASSPSGTGHTEAF
TRBV6-5	TRBJ2-2	ASRTSGNTGELF
TRBV27	TRBJ2-3	ASSLRGAGTDTQY
TRBV7-9	TRBJ2-7	ASSPEDRRGYEQY
TRBV19	TRBJ2-2	ASKDVRSSINTGELF
TRBV5-1	TRBJ2-1	ASSLGQGKADEQF
TRBV9	TRBJ2-5	APRVQETQY